Sequencing of this T cell receptor (beta chain) was carried out in a study of CD8+ T cells in alopecia areata. Concerning this clone: Its cognate antigen is unknown.

Trimming left V 7 bases short and J 6 bases short, with 15 bases between. CDR3 size: 13 residues. CDR1 is SQVTM, CDR2 ANQGSEA, per germline. Whole-study results and caveats: Lesional scalp displayed greater clonality than normal scalp, most notably in alopecia totalis/universalis.

Following extraction, RNA underwent reverse transcription to cDNA, which served as the sequencing template. Sequencing used immunoSEQ multiplex PCR; TCRdb keeps in-frame clones, though not all of them. The sample gives around 250,000 clones, 67% of which show up once; 1% to 1.5% is in the top ten. Sequenced material: CD4+ T cells sorted from blood, taken at week 0. The chain carries TRBV29-1 and TRBJ2-2; perhaps D is TRBD1 or TRBD2 (5 bases each). The sequence derives from a human donor with alopecia areata. The CDR3 spells CSALPGRAGELFF. The CDR3 nucleotides read TGCAGCGCCCTTCCGGGGCGGGCCGGGGAGCTGTTTTTT.